This passage covers 29 T cell receptor beta chains from one sample sequenced in a study of T cells in Graves' hyperthyroidism and ophthalmopathy. The CDR3 regions of TCR beta were amplified from RNA transcripts. HTBI primers were used for first-round RT-PCR of the TCR CDR3. MiXCR, run by TCRdb on the multiplex PCR reads, gives a single entry per CDR3 protein. Among about 59,000 distinct CDR3 sequences listed, approximately 50% were seen once. Sequencing input: blood. Receptor source: a woman in her sixties or seventies with Graves' ophthalmopathy.

As regards this clonotype: One junction end does not reproduce the germline sequence, and a read error may be involved. This chain uses TRBV7-3 with TRBJ2-2; D is tentatively TRBD1 or TRBD2 (6 bases each). Germline V gives CDR1 SGHTA, CDR2 FQGTGA. The length of the CDR3 is 14 residues. CDR3 nucleotide sequence: TGTGCCAGCAGCTTAACAGGGGGGCCCGGGGAGCTGTCTTTT. Encoded protein: CASSLTGGPGELSF.

The rearrangement uses TRBV7-3 and TRBJ2-3, with D perhaps TRBD2 (5 bases). V was pared by 2 bases and J by 2 bases, with 8 bases between. The CDR3 loop spans 14 amino acids. CDR1 and CDR2 (germline): SGHTA, FQGTGA. CDR3 sequence (DNA): TGTGCCAGCAGCTTAGACGGGATCACAGATACGCAGTATTTT. Its protein product is CASSLDGITDTQYF.

A remark on this clonotype: At one end, the junction sequence differs from germline, possibly due to a read error. The chain's CDR3 is CSVERTGNNEAFF. In nucleotides, the CDR3 is TGCAGCGTTGAGAGGACAGGTAACAATGAAGCTTTCTTT. The chain couples TRBV29-1 to TRBJ1-1, with TRBD1 identical over 7 bases. Germline-derived CDR1 and CDR2 are SQVTM and ANQGSEA. The CDR3 loop spans 13 amino acids.

The J gene is TRBJ2-3, the V gene TRBV4-1, with 8 bases aligning to TRBD1. The V and J ends lost 0 bases and 14 bases, in that order; junction bases with no gene match: 4. The CDR3 covers 12 residues. Germline loops: CDR1 MGHRA, CDR2 YSYEKL. In nucleotides, the CDR3 is TGCGCCAGCAGCCAAGACGGACAGGGTCCGTATTTT. Its translation: CASSQDGQGPYF.

The chain employs TRBV9 and TRBJ2-1; D possibly corresponds to TRBD2 (6 bases). Per germline, CDR1 SGDLS and CDR2 YYNGEE. The CDR3 covers 13 residues. V shed 4 bases and J shed 3 bases, with 8 bases lying between them. CDR3 DNA sequence: TGTGCCAGCAGCCCGGGGGACTACAATGAGCAGTTCTTC. This codes for CASSPGDYNEQFF.

CDR3: CASSGRGFETQYF. The CDR3, as DNA: TGTGCCAGCAGTGGCAGGGGCTTCGAGACCCAGTACTTC. The J gene is TRBJ2-5, the V gene TRBV2, with D possibly TRBD1 on 6 matching bases. The V and J ends lost 4 bases and 5 bases respectively, with 11 bases between them. Looked up from germline, CDR1 is SNHLY and CDR2 is FYNNEI. The CDR3 sequence is 13 residues long.

This chain connects TRBV5-1 to TRBJ2-5, with D tentatively TRBD2 (6 bases). The CDR3 has 15 amino acids. CDR1 is SGHRS and CDR2 is YFSETQ in the germline V gene. Deletions cut 0 bases from V and 4 bases from J, with 13 bases between. The CDR3 spells CASSLVVVGRETQYF. For the CDR3, the DNA is TGCGCCAGCAGCTTGGTTGTTGTCGGGAGAGAGACCCAGTACTTC.

V gene TRBV7-9 combines with J gene TRBJ1-1; no clear D gene. V lost 2 bases and J 3 bases, leaving 13 bases between the germline ends. In germline, CDR1 is SEHNR, CDR2 FQNEAQ (reference sequence). The CDR3 runs 15 residues. Here the CDR3 reads CASSLSGPRDTEAFF. The CDR3 DNA reads TGTGCCAGCAGCTTAAGTGGCCCAAGGGACACTGAAGCTTTCTTT.

This clonotype was found many times. V is TRBV27 and J is TRBJ2-7, with 7 bases lining up with TRBD2. The ends lost 5 bases at V and 4 bases at J; junction bases unmatched: 14. Germline values: CDR1 MNHEY, CDR2 SMNVEV (reference sequence). This CDR3 has 16 residues. CDR3 nucleotides: TGTGCCAGCAGTGCCTACGCTAGCGGAGGTCGTTACGAGCAGTACTTC. Residues: CASSAYASGGRYEQYF.

In its sample, this clonotype was seen many times. This rearrangement joins TRBV12-3 or TRBV12-4 to TRBJ1-2; D might be TRBD1 (6 bases). V lost 2 bases and J 6 bases, leaving 7 bases between the germline ends. The CDR3 loop spans 12 amino acids. DNA for the CDR3: TGTGCCAGCAGTTTATCAGGGGATGGCTACACCTTC. It codes for CASSLSGDGYTF.

This clonotype was found many times. The rearrangement joins TRBV27 to TRBJ2-7, with TRBD2 matching 8 bases. The CDR3 consists of 16 residues. J lost 6 bases, V lost 3 bases, and 13 bases had no gene match. Germline lookup yields CDR1 MNHEY and CDR2 SMNVEV (reference sequence). As DNA, the CDR3 is TGTGCCAGCAGTTTCACTAGGGGAGCGGGAGTGGGCGAGCAGTACTTC. It specifies CASSFTRGAGVGEQYF.

This clonotype appeared many times. A read error is possible here, since a much larger clone lies one base away. The V gene is TRBV5-5, the J gene TRBJ2-7, with 7 nucleotides matching TRBD1. Germline CDR1 reads SGHKS; CDR2 reads YYEKEE (reference sequence). CDR3 size: 12 residues. DNA for the CDR3: TGTGCCAGCAGCTGGACAGGCTACGAGCGGTACTTC. Its translation is CASSWTGYERYF.

This clonotype is classed as medium-sized. The chain joins TRBV7-8 to TRBJ1-4, with TRBD1 identical over 7 bases. The CDR3 covers 14 residues. Germline CDR1 SGHVS, CDR2 FQNEAQ. Germline trimming cut 6 bases from V and 4 bases from J; bases unmatched to any gene: 5. CDR3 region: CASSRGQRNEKLFF. The CDR3 coding sequence is TGTGCCAGCAGTCGGGGACAGCGTAATGAAAAACTGTTTTTT.

This clonotype came up many times. The CDR3 loop reads CASSYRQNEKLFF. CDR3 nucleotide sequence: TGTGCCAGCAGTTATCGTCAGAATGAAAAACTGTTTTTT. The rearrangement links TRBV6-2 or TRBV6-3 to TRBJ1-4; no clear D. Per germline, CDR1 MNHEY and CDR2 SVGEGT. The CDR3 has 13 residues. Trimming stripped 3 bases from V and 5 bases from J, with 7 bases between.

Note on this clonotype: No DNA is shown, since the ends of the CDR3 on it are uncertain; the CDR3 is the one TCRdb lists. The chain recombines TRBV2 with TRBJ2-5. The CDR3 has 21 residues if both end residues are counted. CDR1 and CDR2 from the germline V gene are SNHLY and FYNNEI. The CDR3 loop is CASSDQASNEKLFFGSGTQYF.

This clonotype was picked up many times. The chain carries TRBV5-1 and TRBJ2-3; TRBD2 matches at 7 bases. Losses at the gene ends were 4 bases for V and 0 bases for J; bases not matched to a gene: 5. The germline CDR1 and CDR2 sequences are SGHRS and YFSETQ. The CDR3 length is 15 residues. The CDR3 sequence is CASSISGPSTDTQYF. Written as DNA, the CDR3 is TGCGCCAGCAGCATTAGCGGGCCTAGCACAGATACGCAGTATTTT.

The rearrangement uses TRBV5-1 and TRBJ1-2; 7 bases are shared with TRBD1. After removal of 4 bases from V and 8 bases from J, the junction contained 11 bases not matched to a gene. The length of the CDR3 is 14 residues. CDR1 is SGHRS, CDR2 YFSETQ, per germline. The CDR3 bases are TGCGCCAGCAGCCGGGACAGTCCCTCACTGGGCTACACCTTC. Translated, it gives CASSRDSPSLGYTF.

This rearrangement joins TRBV20-1 to TRBJ2-1; TRBD2 agrees at 7 bases. This CDR3 is 15 amino acids long. Trimming cost V 3 bases and J 5 bases; bases outside gene matches: 10. CDR1 and CDR2 (germline): DFQATT, SNEGSKA (reference sequence). CDR3 sequence reads: CSARFGGGRDNEQFF. The CDR3 DNA reads as TGCAGTGCTAGGTTCGGGGGAGGGCGCGACAATGAGCAGTTCTTC.

This clonotype was recorded once. The V and J genes are TRBV7-7 and TRBJ1-3; a weak D match, TRBD1 (6 bases). The CDR3 runs 16 residues. Germline lookup yields CDR1 SSHAT and CDR2 FNYEAQ (reference sequence). The V end was cut by 3 bases, the J end by 0 bases, with 12 bases between. CDR3 nucleotide sequence: TGTGCCAGCAGCTTGAAGGTAGGGGGCTCTGGAAACACCATATATTTT. This encodes CASSLKVGGSGNTIYF.

This clonotype showed up many times. The chain recombines TRBV7-3 with TRBJ1-1; D remains unclear. V lost 4 bases, J lost 4 bases, and 7 bases lay in between. CDR1 is SGHTA, CDR2 FQGTGA, per germline. The CDR3 contains 12 residues. CDR3 loop: CASSSGPTEAFF. CDR3 coding DNA: TGTGCCAGCAGCTCTGGACCCACTGAAGCTTTCTTT.

Concerning this clonotype itself: The limits of the CDR3 on the DNA are not certain, so only TCRdb's listed CDR3 is given. The chain employs TRBV9 and TRBJ2-1; TRBD2 was called by the table and not checked on the DNA. Per the germline V gene, CDR1 is SGDLS and CDR2 is YYNGEE. The CDR3 region is 15 residues in length, termini included. CDR3 in amino acids: CASSELVAGGNEQLF.

Details on this clonotype: This may stem from a read error, because a much larger clone lies one nucleotide away. The gene calls are TRBV28 and TRBJ1-3; D not certain. Germline CDR1 MDHEN, CDR2 SYDVKM. Deletions cut 11 bases from V and 1 base from J, with 12 bases between. This CDR3 is 13 amino acids long. The CDR3 is CARTVGSGNTIYF. In nucleotides, the CDR3 is TGTGCCCGCACCGTCGGGTCTGGAAACACCATATATTTT.

A word on this clonotype: A read error is likely, as this CDR3 ends without the conserved phenylalanine or tryptophan. The rearrangement uses TRBV7-9 and TRBJ2-3, with TRBD2 matching over 8 bases. The germline V gene has CDR1 SEHNR and CDR2 FQNEAQ (reference sequence). There are 14 residues in the CDR3. CDR3 amino acids: CASSKGLAGDTQYL. For the CDR3, the DNA is TGTGCCAGCAGCAAAGGACTAGCTGGGGATACACAGTATCTT.

The chain recombines TRBV10-1 with TRBJ2-7, with a tentative D call TRBD2 (5 bases). This CDR3 has 14 amino acids. The germline CDR1 and CDR2 sequences are WNHNN and SYGVQD (reference sequence). The V end lost 8 bases, the J end lost 4 bases, and 18 bases lay between the germline ends. The CDR3 DNA reads TGCGCCAGCGGACCCCCCCGGGGAGATTACGAGCAGTACTTC. Its translation is CASGPPRGDYEQYF.

V and J are TRBV5-1 and TRBJ2-3; tentatively, D is TRBD1 or TRBD2 (6 bases each). Per germline, CDR1 SGHRS and CDR2 YFSETQ. The CDR3 is 17 residues long. V lost 3 bases and J lost 6, with 23 bases in between. The CDR3 spells CASSYAAGTGRSDTQYF. The CDR3, as DNA: TGCGCCAGCAGCTACGCGGCAGGCACAGGGAGGTCGGATACGCAGTATTTT.

This clonotype was counted a few times. The chain combines TRBV15 with TRBJ2-3; perhaps TRBD1 as D (6 bases). There are 12 residues in the CDR3. Germline V gene sequence: CDR1 LNHNV, CDR2 YYDKDF (reference sequence). V lost 5 bases and J lost 4, with 7 bases in between. CDR3 nucleotide sequence: TGTGCCACCAGCGGGGGCGCAGATACGCAGTATTTT. As protein: CATSGGADTQYF. Full variable domain (outside the CDR3, taken from reference TRBV15 and TRBJ2-3): DAMVIQNPRYQVTQFGKPVTLSCSQTLNHNVMYWYQQKSSQAPKLLFHYYDKDFNNEADTPDNFQSRRPNTSFCFLDIRSPGLGDTAMYLCATSGGADTQYFGPGTRLTVL.

The genes are TRBV19 and TRBJ2-7; perhaps TRBD2 as D (7 bases). The CDR3 spans 14 residues. Germline loops: CDR1 LNHDA, CDR2 SQIVND (reference sequence). V gave up 3 bases and J gave up 3 bases, with 12 bases separating them. The CDR3 loop reads CASSMKGGNYEQYF. CDR3 coding DNA: TGTGCCAGTAGTATGAAGGGGGGGAACTACGAGCAGTACTTC.

The sample holds many counts of this clonotype. This chain links TRBV7-9 with TRBJ1-3; 7 bases are a match to TRBD1. V lost 5 bases to trimming and J lost 1 base; unmatched junction nucleotides: 5. CDR1 and CDR2 from the germline V gene are SEHNR and FQNEAQ (reference sequence). The CDR3 extends over 15 amino acids. The CDR3: CASSPQTGSGNTIYF. Written as DNA, the CDR3 is TGTGCCAGCAGCCCGCAGACAGGGTCTGGAAACACCATATATTTT. The full variable domain, its missing parts supplied by reference TRBV7-9 and TRBJ1-3, is DTGVSQNPRHKITKRGQNVTFRCDPISEHNRLYWYRQTLGQGPEFLTYFQNEAQLEKSRLLSDRFSAERPKGSFSTLEIQRTEQGDSAMYLCASSPQTGSGNTIYFGEGSWLTVV.

This clonotype was detected ten times or more. Here the CDR3 DNA reads TGTGCCAGTAGTATAGTAGGGACAAGCCAAGAGACCCAGTACTTC. Its translation is CASSIVGTSQETQYF. The V call is TRBV19, the J call TRBJ2-5; the D gene is possibly TRBD1 (6 bases). The ends were cut back, 1 base at V and 1 base at J, with 10 bases in the middle. The germline CDR1 and CDR2 sequences are LNHDA and SQIVND (reference sequence). The length of the CDR3 is 15 residues. Looking up the rest from reference TRBV19 and TRBJ2-5 gives the full variable domain: DGGITQSPKYLFRKEGQNVTLSCEQNLNHDAMYWYRQDPGQGLRLIYYSQIVNDFQKGDIAEGYSVSREKKESFPLTVTSAQKNPTAFYLCASSIVGTSQETQYFGPGTRLLVL.